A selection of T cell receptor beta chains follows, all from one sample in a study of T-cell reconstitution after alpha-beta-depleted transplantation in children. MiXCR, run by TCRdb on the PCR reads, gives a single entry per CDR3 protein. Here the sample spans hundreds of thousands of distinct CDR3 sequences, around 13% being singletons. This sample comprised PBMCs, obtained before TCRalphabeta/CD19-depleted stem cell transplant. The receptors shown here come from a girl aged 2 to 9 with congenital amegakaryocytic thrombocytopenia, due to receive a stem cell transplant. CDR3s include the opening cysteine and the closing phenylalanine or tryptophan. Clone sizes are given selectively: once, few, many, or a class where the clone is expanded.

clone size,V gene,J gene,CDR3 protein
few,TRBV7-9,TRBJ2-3,CASSIAGGTTDTQYF
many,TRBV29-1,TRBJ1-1,CSVDTTGEAFF
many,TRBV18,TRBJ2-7,CASSPPGTYEQYF
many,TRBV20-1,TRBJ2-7,CSALGLSLTYEQYF
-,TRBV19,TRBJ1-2,CASSDPRDRGWTNYGYTF
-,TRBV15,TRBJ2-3,CATSRSGGTDTQYF
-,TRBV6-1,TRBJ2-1,CASSEVDSSYNEQFF
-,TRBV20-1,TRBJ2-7,CSARGLGLAIASYEQYF
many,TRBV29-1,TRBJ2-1,CSVELGRRGTGNEQFF
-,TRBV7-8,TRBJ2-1,CASSLGWLAGGGSYNEQFF
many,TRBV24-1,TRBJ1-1,CATSDPGQPTEAFF
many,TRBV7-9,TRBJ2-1,CASSASGRIENEQFF
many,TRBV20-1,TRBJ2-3,CSASTGQGATDTQYF
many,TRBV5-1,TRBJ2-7,CASRDASLKTYEQYF
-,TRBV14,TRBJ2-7,CASSQLGSRSYEQYF
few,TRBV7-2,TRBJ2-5,CASSRPGQTTQETQYF
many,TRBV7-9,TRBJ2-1,CASSSFTGLAGYNEQFF
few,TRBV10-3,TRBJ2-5,CAISTDLTDRGPGVQETQYF
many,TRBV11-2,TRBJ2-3,CASSLGVQGDTQYF
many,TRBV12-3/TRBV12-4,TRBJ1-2,CASSPDRGRGYTF